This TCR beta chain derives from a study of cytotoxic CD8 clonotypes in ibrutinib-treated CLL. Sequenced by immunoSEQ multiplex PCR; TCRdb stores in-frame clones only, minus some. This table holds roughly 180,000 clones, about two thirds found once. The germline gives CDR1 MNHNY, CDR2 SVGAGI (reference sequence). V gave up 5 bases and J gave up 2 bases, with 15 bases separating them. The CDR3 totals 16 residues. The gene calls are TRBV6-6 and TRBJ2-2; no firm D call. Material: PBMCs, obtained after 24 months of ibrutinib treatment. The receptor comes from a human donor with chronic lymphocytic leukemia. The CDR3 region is CASSQLSSLNTGELFF. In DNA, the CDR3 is TGTGCCAGCAGTCAACTATCGTCCCTAAACACCGGGGAGCTGTTTTTT.